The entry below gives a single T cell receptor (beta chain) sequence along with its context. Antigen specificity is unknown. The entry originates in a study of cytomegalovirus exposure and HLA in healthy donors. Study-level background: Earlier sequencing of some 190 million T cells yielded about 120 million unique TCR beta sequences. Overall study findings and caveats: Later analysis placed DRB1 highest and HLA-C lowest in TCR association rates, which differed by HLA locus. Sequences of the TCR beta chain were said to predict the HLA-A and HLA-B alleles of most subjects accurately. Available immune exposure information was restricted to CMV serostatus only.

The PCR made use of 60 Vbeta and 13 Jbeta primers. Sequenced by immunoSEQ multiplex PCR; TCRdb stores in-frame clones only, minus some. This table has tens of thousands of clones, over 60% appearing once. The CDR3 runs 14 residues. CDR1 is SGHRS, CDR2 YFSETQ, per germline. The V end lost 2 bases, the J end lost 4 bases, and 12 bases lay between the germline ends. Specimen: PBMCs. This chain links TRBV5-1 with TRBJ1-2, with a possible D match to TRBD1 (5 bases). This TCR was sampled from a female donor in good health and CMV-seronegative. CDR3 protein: CASSFTDSSYGYTF. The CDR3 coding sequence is TGCGCCAGCAGCTTCACCGACAGCAGCTATGGCTACACCTTC.